One and the same sample provided the 32 T cell receptor beta chains below, sequenced in a study of CD8 T cells in Susac syndrome. Random-hexamer reverse transcription was applied to roughly 0.45 to 1 ug RNA. Each CDR3 protein gets one entry after TCRdb re-called the immunoSEQ multiplex PCR reads with MiXCR. Of approximately 180,000 distinct CDR3 sequences listed, 85% to 95% were seen once; the top ten hold roughly 0.1%. Sample: CD4+ T cells from PBMCs. These receptors were obtained from a human donor with multiple sclerosis.

The chain combines TRBV6-1 with TRBJ2-7, with a possible D match to TRBD2 (5 bases). The CDR3 covers 11 residues. Deletions cut 7 bases from V and 2 bases from J, with 6 bases between. Per germline, CDR1 MNHNS and CDR2 SASEGT. CDR3 bases: TGTGCCAGCACCGGGGCCTACGAGCAGTACTTC. Protein sequence: CASTGAYEQYF.

The rearrangement joins TRBV20-1 to TRBJ2-5, with 7 bases lining up with TRBD2. The germline gives CDR1 DFQATT, CDR2 SNEGSKA (reference sequence). The CDR3 sequence is 14 residues long. V dropped 5 bases and J dropped 5; count of bases not matched to a gene: 11. The CDR3 coding sequence is TGCAGTGCTGCCCAGGGAGGGACTGGTGAGACCCAGTACTTC. Translating gives CSAAQGGTGETQYF.

V is TRBV12-3 or TRBV12-4 and J is TRBJ2-2; D not resolved. The CDR3 is 13 residues long. V gave up 5 bases and J gave up 2 bases, with 6 bases separating them. Written as DNA, the CDR3 is TGTGCCAGCAGTGCACTTAACACCGGGGAGCTGTTTTTT. It encodes CASSALNTGELFF.

The chain joins TRBV20-1 to TRBJ1-4; D uncertain. The CDR3 covers 14 residues. Looked up from germline, CDR1 is DFQATT and CDR2 is SNEGSKA (reference sequence). V was pared by 0 bases and J by 10 bases, with 15 bases between. The CDR3 DNA follows: TGCAGTGCTAGAGATGGGCCTTTGATGGGAAAACTGTTTTTT. As protein: CSARDGPLMGKLFF.

The chain combines TRBV27 with TRBJ2-7, with D possibly being TRBD1 (5 bases). Germline CDR1 and CDR2: MNHEY and SMNVEV (reference sequence). V was pared by 3 bases and J by 0 bases, with 9 bases between. The CDR3 is 14 amino acids. CDR3 loop: CASSLRQSSYEQYF. CDR3 coding DNA: TGTGCCAGCAGTTTGCGACAGAGCTCCTACGAGCAGTACTTC.

J is TRBJ2-5 and V is TRBV11-2; TRBD1 aligns across 7 bases. CDR1 is SGHAT and CDR2 is FQNNGV in the germline V gene. The CDR3 has 14 amino acids. Trimming took 2 bases from V and 5 from J; bases not matched to a gene: 5. The CDR3 nucleotides read TGTGCCAGCAGCTTATCGAGGGGGCAGGAGACCCAGTACTTC. Encoded protein: CASSLSRGQETQYF.

The chain joins TRBV2 to TRBJ1-2; tentatively, D is TRBD1 (6 bases). Germline values: CDR1 SNHLY, CDR2 FYNNEI. V dropped 4 bases and J dropped 4 bases, with 13 bases sitting between them. CDR3 length equals 14 residues. The CDR3 sequence is CASSGVQGSYGYTF. DNA of the CDR3: TGTGCCAGCAGTGGGGTACAGGGCTCCTATGGCTACACCTTC.

The chain carries TRBV19 and TRBJ2-3; tentatively, D is TRBD2 (5 bases). Looked up from germline, CDR1 is LNHDA and CDR2 is SQIVND (reference sequence). Trimming pared 6 bases from V and 6 bases from J, leaving 19 bases between. CDR3 length: 15 residues. CDR3 DNA: TGTGCCAGTAGGCCACCGGGGATGACGGGGGATACGCAGTATTTT. Translating it yields CASRPPGMTGDTQYF.

This clonotype was picked up a small number of times. The chain is built from TRBV19 and TRBJ2-5; 9 bases agree with TRBD1. Germline V gives CDR1 LNHDA, CDR2 SQIVND (reference sequence). The V and J ends lost 5 bases and 5 bases, in that order; junction bases with no gene match: 6. The CDR3 sequence is 14 residues long. The CDR3 loop is CASSLQGAVETQYF. As DNA, the CDR3 is TGTGCCAGTAGTCTACAGGGGGCGGTGGAGACCCAGTACTTC.

This chain uses TRBV7-9 with TRBJ2-7; D is ambiguous. The CDR3 length is 12 residues. Trimming removed 3 bases from V and 4 bases from J, with 7 bases in between. The germline V gene encodes CDR1 SEHNR and CDR2 FQNEAQ (reference sequence). CDR3 in amino acids: CASSFEAYEQYF. CDR3 bases: TGTGCCAGCAGCTTCGAGGCTTACGAGCAGTACTTC.

The chain uses TRBV6-5 and TRBJ1-2; D is possibly TRBD1 (5 bases). This CDR3 has 12 residues. Germline assignment: CDR1 MNHEY and CDR2 SVGAGI. V was pared by 0 bases and J by 9 bases, with 8 bases between. The CDR3 DNA follows: TGTGCCAGCAGTTACTCCGGGACCCGCTACACCTTC. As protein: CASSYSGTRYTF.

This sequence joins TRBV7-9 and TRBJ1-2, with D maybe TRBD1 (5 bases). The CDR3 is 14 amino acids. CDR1 and CDR2 from the germline V gene are SEHNR and FQNEAQ (reference sequence). The V gene lost 4 bases and the J gene lost 5 bases, with 14 bases spanning the gap. For the CDR3, the DNA is TGTGCCAGCAGCTGGGGTCCGGACAAGTATGGCTACACCTTC. Its translation is CASSWGPDKYGYTF.

The chain couples TRBV28 to TRBJ2-3; 11 nucleotides agree with TRBD1. The J segment lost 4 bases and the V segment lost 5 bases, leaving 5 bases of the junction unmatched. CDR1 is MDHEN, CDR2 SYDVKM, per germline. CDR3 length: 15 amino acids. The CDR3 DNA follows: TGTGCCAGCAGTCTTTCGGGACAGGGGGCAGATACGCAGTATTTT. Its protein is CASSLSGQGADTQYF.

The V gene is TRBV27, the J gene TRBJ1-3; D gene uncertain. Trimming removed 6 bases at V and 0 bases at J, with 6 bases between. This CDR3 has 13 residues. Germline-derived CDR1 and CDR2 are MNHEY and SMNVEV (reference sequence). This CDR3 reads CASRTTSGNTIYF. In DNA, the CDR3 is TGTGCCAGCAGGACAACCTCTGGAAACACCATATATTTT.

The rearrangement uses TRBV5-6 and TRBJ1-4, with 7 bases aligning to TRBD1. The V segment lost 4 bases and the J segment 7 bases; nucleotides outside the gene matches: 13. CDR1 and CDR2 from the germline V gene are SGHDT and YYEEEE. CDR3 size: 16 residues. The CDR3 DNA follows: TGTGCCAGCAGCATAGATCCGACAGGGTATGGTGAAAAACTGTTTTTT. Residues: CASSIDPTGYGEKLFF. Full variable domain (rest looked up from reference TRBV5-6 and TRBJ1-4): DAGVTQSPTHLIKTRGQQVTLRCSPKSGHDTVSWYQQALGQGPQFIFQYYEEEERQRGNFPDRFSGHQFPNYSSELNVNALLLGDSALYLCASSIDPTGYGEKLFFGSGTQLSVL.

The chain links TRBV12-3 or TRBV12-4 to TRBJ2-7, with D possibly being TRBD1 or TRBD2 (6 bases each). The length of the CDR3 is 14 residues. Trimming stripped 3 bases from V and 7 bases from J, with 16 bases between. The CDR3 loop reads CASSFRDGGGEQYF. The CDR3 DNA is TGTGCCAGCAGTTTCCGGGACGGGGGCGGAGAGCAGTACTTC.

This chain joins TRBV18 and TRBJ2-5, with a tentative D call TRBD1 (6 bases). The CDR3 is 13 amino acids. CDR1 KGHSH and CDR2 LQKENI come from the germline V gene. The ends were cut back, 4 bases at V and 5 bases at J, with 11 bases in the middle. The CDR3 loop is CASSHRDLETQYF. CDR3 sequence (DNA): TGTGCCAGCTCACACAGGGATTTGGAGACCCAGTACTTC.

This CDR3 is CASSPFRNEQFF. Written as DNA, the CDR3 is TGTGCCAGCAGCCCATTTAGGAATGAGCAGTTCTTC. The chain links TRBV7-2 to TRBJ2-1; D ambiguous. The V and J ends lost 5 bases and 7 bases respectively, with 9 bases between them. The germline CDR1 and CDR2 sequences are SGHTA and FQGNSA. CDR3 size: 12 residues. Combining the CDR3 with reference TRBV7-2 and TRBJ2-1 gives the whole variable domain GAGVSQSPSNKVTEKGKDVELRCDPISGHTALYWYRQSLGQGLEFLIYFQGNSAPDKSGLPSDRFSAERTGGSVSTLTIQRTQQEDSAVYLCASSPFRNEQFFGPGTRLTVL.

V and J are TRBV2 and TRBJ2-3; tentatively, D is TRBD2 (6 bases). V lost 4 bases and J 5 bases, leaving 19 bases between the germline ends. Germline CDR1 and CDR2: SNHLY and FYNNEI. CDR3 length equals 16 residues. CDR3 sequence: CASSGESPARGDTQYF. Written as DNA, the CDR3 is TGTGCCAGCAGTGGAGAGAGTCCCGCGCGGGGAGATACGCAGTATTTT.

The chain couples TRBV24-1 to TRBJ2-5, with a weak D call TRBD2 (5 bases). This CDR3 spans 15 amino acids. The V and J ends lost 3 bases and 3 bases respectively, with 13 bases between them. Germline-derived CDR1 and CDR2 are KGHDR and SFDVKD. CDR3 in DNA: TGTGCCACCAGTGATCGGCCAGCGGTAAAAGAGACCCAGTACTTC. It yields the protein CATSDRPAVKETQYF.

The V and J genes are TRBV4-2 and TRBJ2-7; D call uncertain. From germline, CDR1 is LGHNA and CDR2 YNFKEQ. The V gene lost 2 bases and the J gene lost 3 bases, with 11 bases spanning the gap. The CDR3 consists of 14 residues. In DNA, the CDR3 is TGTGCCAGCAGCCAACATTGGCCTAACTACGAGCAGTACTTC. Its protein is CASSQHWPNYEQYF.

The V call is TRBV28, the J call TRBJ2-7; tentatively, D is TRBD2 (5 bases). V was shortened by 7 bases and J by 4 bases, with 11 bases between the two germline ends. The CDR3 is 12 amino acids. Looked up from germline, CDR1 is MDHEN and CDR2 is SYDVKM. CDR3 residues: CASISSGYEQYF. The CDR3 bases are TGTGCCAGCATTAGCAGCGGATACGAGCAGTACTTC.

This chain joins TRBV3-1 and TRBJ2-4; D perhaps matches TRBD1 (6 bases). CDR3 size: 16 residues. Germline CDR1 reads LGHDT; CDR2 reads YNNKEL (reference sequence). The V end was cut by 1 base, the J end by 4 bases, with 14 bases between. The CDR3 sequence: CASSQVLGGRKNIQYF. The CDR3 DNA sequence: TGTGCCAGCAGCCAAGTATTAGGGGGACGGAAAAACATTCAGTACTTC.

This chain links TRBV7-2 with TRBJ2-3; D is possibly TRBD1 (5 bases). The CDR3 has 15 amino acids. Per germline, CDR1 SGHTA and CDR2 FQGNSA. Deletions cut 2 bases from V and 6 bases from J, with 15 bases between. DNA for the CDR3: TGTGCCAGCAGCTTATCCGGCCAGGGTTACGATACGCAGTATTTT. It is translated as CASSLSGQGYDTQYF. The whole variable domain, filled in from reference TRBV7-2 and TRBJ2-3, reads GAGVSQSPSNKVTEKGKDVELRCDPISGHTALYWYRQSLGQGLEFLIYFQGNSAPDKSGLPSDRFSAERTGGSVSTLTIQRTQQEDSAVYLCASSLSGQGYDTQYFGPGTRLTVL.

The chain uses TRBV28 and TRBJ1-4; 10 nucleotides match TRBD1. Per germline, CDR1 MDHEN and CDR2 SYDVKM. This CDR3 spans 14 amino acids. V was pared by 6 bases and J by 6 bases, with 4 bases of the junction left unmatched. CDR3 amino acids: CASRLGQGDEKLFF. CDR3 DNA sequence: TGTGCCAGCAGGCTTGGACAGGGGGATGAAAAACTGTTTTTT.

This chain uses TRBV14 with TRBJ1-2; D possibly corresponds to TRBD1 (5 bases). Germline V gene data show CDR1 as SGHDN and CDR2 as FVKESK. The CDR3 contains 17 residues. The V gene lost 1 base and the J gene lost 0 bases, with 15 bases spanning the gap. The CDR3 region is CASSQGTGTSSNYGYTF. The DNA for the CDR3 is TGTGCCAGCAGCCAAGGGACCGGGACTTCATCTAACTATGGCTACACCTTC.

The chain uses TRBV2 and TRBJ2-2, with D tentatively TRBD1 or TRBD2 (5 bases each). CDR3 length: 15 residues. V was shortened by 3 bases and J by 4 bases, with 12 bases between the two germline ends. Germline lookup yields CDR1 SNHLY and CDR2 FYNNEI. As DNA, the CDR3 is TGTGCCAGCAGTGAGATGCGAGGGGCCACCGGGGAGCTGTTTTTT. It translates to CASSEMRGATGELFF.

The chain employs TRBV2 and TRBJ2-3; 7 nucleotides agree with TRBD1. Germline CDR1 is SNHLY and CDR2 is FYNNEI. This CDR3 spans 13 amino acids. With 4 bases clipped from V and 5 bases from J, the junction kept 3 bases outside the gene matches. The CDR3 DNA sequence: TGTGCCAGCAGTGGCTCAGGGGGAGATACGCAGTATTTT. As protein: CASSGSGGDTQYF.

V and J are TRBV9 and TRBJ1-1; D call uncertain. Germline CDR1 SGDLS, CDR2 YYNGEE. Between the trimmed V and J ends, which lost 0 bases and 0 bases, there was a span of 9 bases. CDR3 length equals 15 residues. The CDR3 sequence: CASSVESRVNTEAFF. The CDR3 DNA is TGTGCCAGCAGCGTAGAGTCTCGGGTGAACACTGAAGCTTTCTTT.

This clonotype was counted once. The V call is TRBV6-6, the J call TRBJ2-7, with a weak D call TRBD2 (5 bases). This CDR3 spans 15 amino acids. Trimming removed 7 bases from V and 2 bases from J, with 18 bases in between. Per germline, CDR1 MNHNY and CDR2 SVGAGI (reference sequence). Here the CDR3 DNA reads TGTGCCAGCACCGCAAGTAGCGACGGGGCCTACGAGCAGTACTTC. Its translation is CASTASSDGAYEQYF.

V usage is TRBV7-2 and J usage is TRBJ2-1, with 10 bases fitting TRBD2. V was clipped by 0 bases and J by 7 bases; unmatched bases: 6. The CDR3 consists of 16 residues. Germline CDR1 is SGHTA and CDR2 is FQGNSA. CDR3 nucleotides: TGTGCCAGCAGCTTAGCTAGTAGCGGGAGGTCGAATGAGCAGTTCTTC. Translation gives CASSLASSGRSNEQFF.

The V call is TRBV15, the J call TRBJ1-1; unclear D gene. The germline V gene has CDR1 LNHNV and CDR2 YYDKDF (reference sequence). V was trimmed by 0 bases and J by 5 bases, leaving 10 bases between them. This CDR3 region has 14 residues. CDR3 amino acids: CATSRDYGRTEAFF. Here the CDR3 DNA reads TGTGCCACCAGCAGAGATTACGGGCGAACTGAAGCTTTCTTT.